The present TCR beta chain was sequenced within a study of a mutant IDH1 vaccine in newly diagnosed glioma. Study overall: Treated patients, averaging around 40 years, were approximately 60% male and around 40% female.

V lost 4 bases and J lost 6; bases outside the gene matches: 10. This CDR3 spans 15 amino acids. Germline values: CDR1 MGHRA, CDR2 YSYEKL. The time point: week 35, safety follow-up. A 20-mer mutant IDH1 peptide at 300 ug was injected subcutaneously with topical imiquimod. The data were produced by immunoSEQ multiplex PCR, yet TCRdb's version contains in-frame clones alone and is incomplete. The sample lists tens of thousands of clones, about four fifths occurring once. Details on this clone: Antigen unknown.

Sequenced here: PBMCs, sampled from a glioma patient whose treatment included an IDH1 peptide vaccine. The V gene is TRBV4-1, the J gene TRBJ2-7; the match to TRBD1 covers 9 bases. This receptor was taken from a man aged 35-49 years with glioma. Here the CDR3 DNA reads TGCGCCAGCAGCCGACCGGGACAGGGAGTCGGCGAGCAGTACTTC. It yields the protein CASSRPGQGVGEQYF.